This TCR beta chain was identified in a study of blood T cell repertoires in COVID-19 (dated by TCRdb to the early 2020s). A note on the overall study: The collaborator samples originated in the United States, Italy and Spain and spanned the acute and convalescent phases of COVID-19. The sample metadata nearly always contained a de-identified subject ID, COVID-19 status, age in years and sex. Where available, HLA class I and class II types were taken from metadata supplied by the sample provider and were not determined by assay-based typing. The samples were drawn from the first 160 participants of the ongoing ImmuneRACE study and from roughly 1,300 subjects provided by 6 global collaborators. The prospective study material was composed of cDNA or gDNA derived from T cells, B-cell-depleted T cells, or PBMCs. Subjects who had been exposed to COVID-19, were actively infected with it, or had recovered from it provided the deeply sampled blood TCRbeta repertoires that made up the dataset. The repertoires were released in a freely available public database intended as a resource for research on the immune response to SARS-CoV-2. What the authors observed across the whole study: The quantity of clinical and demographic metadata differed by source and by participant and was supplied without curation.

Whole blood was collected in K2EDTA tubes by collaborating institutions according to the institutions' own protocols. Collaborator samples were shipped for TCRbeta analysis as frozen whole blood, isolated PBMCs, or DNA extracted from either sample type. The immunoSEQ Assay, a bias-controlled multiplex PCR, was used to amplify TCRbeta CDR3 regions from genomic DNA. Processing in the source paper ran as follows. The number of nucleated cells in each sample was estimated from the amplification of reference gene primers within the assay. To quantify the absolute abundance of each unique TCRbeta CDR3 rearrangement, sequence reads were collapsed and filtered. For each sample, productive Simpson clonality was calculated as the square root of Simpson's diversity index across productive rearrangements. Entries here come from immuneACCESS through TCRdb and include only in-frame sequences with V and J called. Some clones fail to appear in such tables; in the studies checked, an unresolved V gene covers under half of the shortfall, and the cause of the remainder is unknown. The DNA gave D and trimming, while V, J and clone size come from that table. Here the sample has under 300,000 clones; around 86% occur a single time. The biggest ten clones account for just under 3% of the sample.

Points on this clone: No antigen is known for it. No quality values exist for individual bases; no much larger clone is one base distant.

Taken from the germline V gene (reference sequence), the CDR1 and CDR2 loops are MNHNY and SVGAGI. The V end loses 0 bases and the J end loses 7 bases, and a stretch of 15 bases separates them. The CDR3 goes from the cysteine to the phenylalanine over 16 residues. The entry retains the CDR3 DNA only, 48 bases that are in frame from base 1. The clonotype originates from an older woman with active or convalescent COVID-19. Source material: peripheral blood. Recombination linked TRBV6-6 to TRBJ1-4; TRBD1 is possibly the D segment (5 matching bases). In nucleotides, the sequence is TGTGCCAGCAGTTACTCGTCTTCCAGGGAAGGTGAAAAACTGTTTTTT. Its translation reads: CASSYSSSREGEKLFF.